In this sample, the clone carrying this T cell receptor beta chain turned up a few times. Its matching antigen is unknown. Expressed TCRB transcripts were sequenced after all isolated RNA was converted to cDNA. Assay: immunoSEQ multiplex PCR; the TCRdb copy retains only in-frame clones and omits some. Found here are some 360,000 clones, around 10% of them singletons; the top ten hold roughly 0.6%. The data were obtained in a study of beta chain features in type 1 diabetes. Findings and caveats of the study: VDJ junctions from patients with type 1 diabetes contained fewer insertions and more deletions. Since sequencing was performed on cDNA, cells with high TCR expression could be over-represented. Although PCR might favor shorter templates, it would do so equally in patients and controls. Shortening of TCRB CDR3s, moderate but significant, appeared in all four CD4+ subsets of Type 1 diabetes patients.

V gave up 5 bases and J gave up 4 bases; unmatched junction bases: 9. The V gene's germline CDR1 is SGHRS and CDR2 YFSETQ. The CDR3 is made up of 15 amino acids. The rearrangement links TRBV5-1 to TRBJ1-2; 9 bases match TRBD1. Sequenced: central memory CD4+ T cells from blood. The receptor's source is a man aged 25-45 years with type 1 diabetes. As DNA, the CDR3 is TGCGCCAGCAGACCCGGACAGGGGCCGGTCTATGGCTACACCTTC. Amino acids: CASRPGQGPVYGYTF. Using reference TRBV5-1 and TRBJ1-2 for the parts outside the CDR3, the full variable domain is KAGVTQTPRYLIKTRGQQVTLSCSPISGHRSVSWYQQTPGQGLQFLFEYFSETQRNKGNFPGRFSGRQFSNSRSEMNVSTLELGDSALYLCASRPGQGPVYGYTFGSGTRLTVV.